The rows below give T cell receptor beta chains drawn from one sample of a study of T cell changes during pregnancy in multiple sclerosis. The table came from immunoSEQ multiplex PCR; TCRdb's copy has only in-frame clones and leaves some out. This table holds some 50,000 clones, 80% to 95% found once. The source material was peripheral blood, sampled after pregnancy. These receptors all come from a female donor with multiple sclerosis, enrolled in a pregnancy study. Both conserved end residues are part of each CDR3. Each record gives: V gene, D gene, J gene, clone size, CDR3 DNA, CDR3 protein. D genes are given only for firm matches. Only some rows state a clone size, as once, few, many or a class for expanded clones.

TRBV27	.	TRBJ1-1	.	TGTGCCAGCAGTTTATGGGGGGCGGGGGGCGATGGCACTGAAGCTTTCTTT	CASSLWGAGGDGTEAFF
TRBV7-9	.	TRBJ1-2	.	TGTGCCAGCGCTCGCAGTAACTATGGCTACACCTTC	CASARSNYGYTF
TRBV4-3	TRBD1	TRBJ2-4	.	TGCGCCAGCAGCCAAGAACAGGGGAACATTCAGTACTTC	CASSQEQGNIQYF
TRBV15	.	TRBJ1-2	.	TGTGCCACCACCAGAGGAGACCGCGGGGAGGGCTACACCTTC	CATTRGDRGEGYTF
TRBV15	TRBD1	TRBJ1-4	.	TGTGCCACCAGCAGGGGACAGGGGGTTGAAAAACTGTTTTTT	CATSRGQGVEKLFF
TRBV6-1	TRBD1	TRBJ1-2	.	TGTGCCAGCAGTGCAACCCGGGACAGCTATGGCTACACCTTC	CASSATRDSYGYTF
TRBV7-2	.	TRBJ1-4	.	TGTGCCAGCAGGGAGACAGCGGGAGAAAAACTGTTTTTT	CASRETAGEKLFF
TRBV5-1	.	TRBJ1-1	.	TGCGCCAGCAGCTGGGGGAGGCGCACTGAAGCTTTCTTT	CASSWGRRTEAFF
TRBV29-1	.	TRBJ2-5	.	TGCAGCGCCGGGGGACAGATCCAAGAGACCCAGTACTTC	CSAGGQIQETQYF
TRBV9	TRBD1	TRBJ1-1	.	TGTGCCAGCAGCGCCCCGACAGGGGGGAACACTGAAGCTTTCTTT	CASSAPTGGNTEAFF
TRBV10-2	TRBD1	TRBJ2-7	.	TGCGCCAGCAGTGAGTCGGGACAGGGCTACGAGCAGTACTTC	CASSESGQGYEQYF
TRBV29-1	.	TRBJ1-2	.	TGCAGCGTGATGTGGTACAGGGAATATGGCTACACCTTC	CSVMWYREYGYTF
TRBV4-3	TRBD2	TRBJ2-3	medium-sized	TGCGCCAGCAGCCAAGAAGAGACTAGCGCGGAATTCACAGATACGCAGTATTTT	CASSQEETSAEFTDTQYF
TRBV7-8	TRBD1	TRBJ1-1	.	TGTGCCAGCAGCACGCCCAGGGGGCCCTGGGACACTGAAGCTTTCTTT	CASSTPRGPWDTEAFF
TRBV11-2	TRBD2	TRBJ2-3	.	TGTGCCAGCAGCATCACTAGCGGGGGTGGCGCAGATACGCAGTATTTT	CASSITSGGGADTQYF
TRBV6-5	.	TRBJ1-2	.	TGTGCCAGCAGTTTACAGGGTCCCTTTGGCTACACCTTC	CASSLQGPFGYTF
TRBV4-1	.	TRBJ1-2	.	TGCGCCAGCAGCCAAGGGGGGCAGCCAGGCGGCTACACCTTC	CASSQGGQPGGYTF
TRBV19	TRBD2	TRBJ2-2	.	TGTGCCAGTAATTATCTAGCGGGGGGCGGCACCGGGGAGCTGTTTTTT	CASNYLAGGGTGELFF
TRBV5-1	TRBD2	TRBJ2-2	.	TGCGCCAGCAGCTTGGGACTAGCGGGGGACACCGGGGAGCTGTTTTTT	CASSLGLAGDTGELFF
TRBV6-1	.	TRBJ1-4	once	TGTGCCAGCAGTGAAGGGGCAGCGGGTGAGGAAAAACTGTTTTTT	CASSEGAAGEEKLFF
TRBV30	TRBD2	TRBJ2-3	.	TGTGCCTGGAGCAGCGGGACGGGAGGAGATACGCAGTATTTT	CAWSSGTGGDTQYF
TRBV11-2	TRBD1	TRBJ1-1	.	TGTGCCAGCAGTCCCGGGACAGTAGAAGCTTTCTTT	CASSPGTVEAFF
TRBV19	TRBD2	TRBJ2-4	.	TGTGCCAGTAGTTTAGGGACTAGCGTCAAAAACATTCAGTACTTC	CASSLGTSVKNIQYF
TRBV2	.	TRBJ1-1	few	TGTGCCAGCAGTTCACAGGGGAACACTGAAGCTTTCTTT	CASSSQGNTEAFF
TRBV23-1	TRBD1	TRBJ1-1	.	TGCGCCAGCAGTCACACGGGACAGGGAGACACTGAAGCTTTCTTT	CASSHTGQGDTEAFF
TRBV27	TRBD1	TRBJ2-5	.	TGTGCCAGCAGTCCCACAGGGGAAGAAGAGACCCAGTACTTC	CASSPTGEEETQYF